Each of the 20 T cell receptor beta chains below was sequenced from the same sample in a study of T cell repertoires in cytomegalovirus infection. TCRdb used MiXCR to reprocess the reads, holding one entry per CDR3 protein. The sample shows over 100,000 distinct CDR3 sequences, roughly a tenth of them seen only once. These receptors' antigens are unknown. The sample comprised PBMCs, sequenced either directly or after in vitro stimulation (not recorded which). These receptors originate from a human donor in good health (CMV status not recorded). Some clones in this sample may be carry-over from other donors' samples.

This clonotype was counted at least ten times. The chain's CDR3 is CASSIEPGNNSPLHF. The CDR3 region has the DNA TGTGCCAGTAGTATAGAGCCAGGGAATAATTCACCCCTCCACTTT. The rearrangement links TRBV19 to TRBJ1-6; a possible D gene is TRBD1 (5 bases). The V gene lost 0 bases and the J gene lost 5 bases, with 8 bases spanning the gap. Germline V lookup: CDR1 LNHDA, CDR2 SQIVND (reference sequence). The CDR3 loop spans 15 amino acids.

This clonotype was counted at least ten times. This chain links TRBV19 with TRBJ1-1; D gene uncertain. The V and J ends lost 1 base and 5 bases respectively, with 17 bases between them. CDR1 is LNHDA and CDR2 is SQIVND in the germline V gene (reference sequence). There are 16 residues in the CDR3. CDR3: CASSIGKWAAETEAFF. In DNA form, the CDR3 reads TGTGCCAGTAGTATAGGTAAATGGGCGGCGGAGACTGAAGCTTTCTTT.

This clonotype appeared many times. V usage is TRBV7-8 and J usage is TRBJ2-3, with D possibly matching TRBD2 (6 bases). V gave up 5 bases and J gave up 1 base, with 13 bases separating them. The CDR3 runs 15 residues. The germline CDR1 and CDR2 sequences are SGHVS and FQNEAQ. The CDR3 DNA sequence: TGTGCCAGCAGCCGGGCCGCTAGCGGCACAGATACGCAGTATTTT. This gives the protein CASSRAASGTDTQYF.

This clonotype has a handful of counts. The chain uses TRBV6-5 and TRBJ1-1, with D possibly being TRBD1 (5 bases). V dropped 5 bases and J dropped 5 bases, with 18 bases sitting between them. Germline CDR1 MNHEY, CDR2 SVGAGI. This CDR3 contains 15 residues. CDR3 protein: CASSRLREWGTEAFF. The CDR3 coding sequence is TGTGCCAGCAGTAGGCTCAGGGAATGGGGGACTGAAGCTTTCTTT.

The chain couples TRBV12-3 or TRBV12-4 to TRBJ1-1, with 8 positions matching TRBD1. CDR3 length equals 14 residues. V trimming: 7 bases; J trimming: 1 base; junction bases outside the gene matches: 5. The CDR3 nucleotides are TGTGCCAGCAAGCTGGGACAGGAGAACACTGAAGCTTTCTTT. Its protein is CASKLGQENTEAFF.

This clonotype was counted at least ten times. The genes are TRBV7-3 and TRBJ1-1; TRBD1 is a possible D gene (5 bases). This CDR3 spans 15 amino acids. CDR1 and CDR2 (germline): SGHTA, FQGTGA. Trimming removed 3 bases at V and 0 bases at J, with 11 bases between. The CDR3 is CASSLQGSMNTEAFF. CDR3 in DNA: TGTGCCAGCAGCTTGCAGGGATCAATGAACACTGAAGCTTTCTTT.

This clonotype was observed at least ten times. The genes are TRBV12-3 or TRBV12-4 and TRBJ1-1; 8 nucleotides agree with TRBD1. The CDR3 has 16 residues. V lost 5 bases, J lost 6 bases, and 14 bases stayed unmatched. This CDR3 reads CASSRTYRGMAAEAFF. CDR3 DNA: TGTGCCAGCAGTCGAACTTACAGGGGGATGGCAGCTGAAGCTTTCTTT.

There are many counts of this clonotype. The genes are TRBV12-3 or TRBV12-4 and TRBJ2-6; the D is unclear. V was trimmed by 6 bases and J by 1 base, leaving 7 bases between them. The CDR3 spans 14 residues. CDR3 coding DNA: TGTGCCAGCAGCCCACAGTCTGGGGCCAACGTCCTGACTTTC. This translates into CASSPQSGANVLTF.

This clonotype was counted only a few times. The chain combines TRBV19 with TRBJ2-1; the D gene is possibly TRBD2 (5 bases). The CDR3 extends over 19 amino acids. CDR1 and CDR2 from the germline V gene are LNHDA and SQIVND (reference sequence). Between the trimmed V and J ends, which lost 3 bases and 3 bases, there was a span of 24 bases. CDR3 loop: CASSIGLFSTSGSYNEQFF. CDR3 DNA: TGTGCCAGTAGTATCGGGTTATTCAGTACGAGCGGAAGCTACAATGAGCAGTTCTTC.

In its sample, this clonotype was seen a few times. CDR3 bases: TGTGCCAGCAGTTTATCGGCTGCCGGGACAGGGGTCCGTTCACCCCTCCACTTT. Translating it yields CASSLSAAGTGVRSPLHF. The genes are TRBV27 and TRBJ1-6; 10 nucleotides align to TRBD1. Germline V gene data show CDR1 as MNHEY and CDR2 as SMNVEV (reference sequence). Germline trimming cut 0 bases from V and 9 bases from J; bases unmatched to any gene: 11. There are 18 residues in the CDR3.

The J gene is TRBJ2-1, the V gene TRBV30; maybe TRBD2 (6 bases). Germline-derived CDR1 and CDR2 are GTSNPN and SVGIG (reference sequence). The CDR3 is 12 residues long. Between the trimmed V and J ends, which lost 4 bases and 9 bases, there was a span of 13 bases. The DNA for the CDR3 is TGTGCCTGGACTGACCGCGGGACTGAGCAGTTCTTC. Translation gives CAWTDRGTEQFF.

The table lists this clonotype with a few counts. The rearrangement uses TRBV27 and TRBJ2-1; 7 nucleotides agree with TRBD2. The CDR3 totals 15 residues. The junction had 3 bases not matched to a gene; V was cut back by 4 bases and J by 0 bases. The germline V gene has CDR1 MNHEY and CDR2 SMNVEV (reference sequence). CDR3 sequence (DNA): TGTGCCAGCAGTTATTGGGGGGGCTCCTACAATGAGCAGTTCTTC. This encodes CASSYWGGSYNEQFF.

There are many counts of this clonotype. This chain uses TRBV6-2 or TRBV6-3 with TRBJ2-7; weak D call: TRBD2 (6 bases). Trimming pared 8 bases from V and 2 bases from J, leaving 13 bases between. The CDR3 spans 13 residues. Germline V lookup: CDR1 MNHEY, CDR2 SVGEGT. The CDR3 sequence: CASQRDFAYEQYV. CDR3 bases: TGTGCCAGCCAGAGGGACTTCGCCTACGAGCAGTACGTC.

Many counts were recorded for this clonotype. V is TRBV7-2 and J is TRBJ1-3, with TRBD1 matching over 8 bases. The ends lost 6 bases at V and 2 bases at J; junction bases unmatched: 9. Germline V gene sequence: CDR1 SGHTA, CDR2 FQGNSA. The CDR3 spans 16 residues. CDR3 loop: CASSSTPGQAGNTIYF. In nucleotides, the CDR3 is TGTGCCAGCAGTTCAACCCCGGGACAGGCTGGAAACACCATATATTTT.

The chain has TRBV6-5 and TRBJ1-1; maybe TRBD1 (5 bases). Looked up from germline, CDR1 is MNHEY and CDR2 is SVGAGI. The CDR3 contains 13 residues. Trimming cost V 1 base and J 8 bases, with 11 bases left between them. The CDR3 bases are TGTGCCAGCAGTTACTGGTCAGGGTCCGAAGCTTTCTTT. Residues: CASSYWSGSEAFF.

The genes are TRBV5-1 and TRBJ2-3; 8 bases fit TRBD1. This CDR3 spans 17 amino acids. The V and J ends lost 2 bases and 2 bases, in that order; junction bases with no gene match: 10. The germline V gene has CDR1 SGHRS and CDR2 YFSETQ. CDR3 nucleotide sequence: TGCGCCAGCAGCTTAGGGACAGGCTCCAGTTACACAGATACGCAGTATTTT. Residues: CASSLGTGSSYTDTQYF.

At least ten counts were recorded for this clonotype. This rearrangement joins TRBV25-1 to TRBJ2-2; D is unresolved. CDR3 length: 14 amino acids. The germline gives CDR1 MGHDK, CDR2 SYGVNS. V lost 4 bases to trimming and J lost 4 bases, with 10 bases between them. The CDR3 bases are TGTGCCAGCAGTGCTTTTCGGGTCACCGGGGAGCTGTTTTTT. Translated: CASSAFRVTGELFF.

This clonotype was recorded many times. The V gene is TRBV7-8, the J gene TRBJ2-3; 10 nucleotides line up with TRBD2. The V and J ends lost 4 bases and 9 bases, in that order; junction bases with no gene match: 10. The germline gives CDR1 SGHVS, CDR2 FQNEAQ. The CDR3 runs to 15 residues. The CDR3 coding sequence is TGTGCCAGCAGCTCCAAGCGGGAGGGCCTTAGGACGCAGTATTTT. Translated: CASSSKREGLRTQYF.

This clonotype turned up a few times. V and J are TRBV6-4 and TRBJ2-7; 10 nucleotides match TRBD2. The CDR3 has 15 residues. CDR1 is MRHNA, CDR2 SNTAGT, per germline. V was pared by 5 bases and J by 4 bases, with 8 bases of the junction left unmatched. In nucleotides, the CDR3 is TGTGCCAGCAGTACTATAGCGGGAGGATCGTACGAGCAGTACTTC. Protein sequence: CASSTIAGGSYEQYF.

This clonotype was seen ten or more times. This chain joins TRBV7-2 and TRBJ2-5, with D perhaps TRBD2 (6 bases). The CDR3 covers 16 residues. V was cut by 1 base and J by 2 bases, with 14 bases left in between. Germline V gives CDR1 SGHTA, CDR2 FQGNSA. The CDR3 coding sequence is TGTGCCAGCAGCTTAGAGCTAGCTCGGGGGCAAGAGACCCAGTACTTC. Amino acid sequence: CASSLELARGQETQYF. Together with reference TRBV7-2 and TRBJ2-5, the CDR3 gives the full variable domain: GAGVSQSPSNKVTEKGKDVELRCDPISGHTALYWYRQSLGQGLEFLIYFQGNSAPDKSGLPSDRFSAERTGGSVSTLTIQRTQQEDSAVYLCASSLELARGQETQYFGPGTRLLVL.